This T cell receptor beta chain emerged from a study of beta chain features in type 1 diabetes. General study points: Individuals with type 1 diabetes displayed fewer insertions and more deletions at VDJ junctions.

Regarding this clone: Its antigen is unidentified.

Blood was collected once per donor into heparin, averaging approximately 110 mL. Isolation of CD4+ naive, central memory, regulatory and stem cell-like memory cells was achieved by sorting via CD45RO/CCR7/CD25/CD127/CD95/CD27. Germline CDR1 is GTSNPN and CDR2 is SVGIG (reference sequence). The CDR3 is made up of 15 amino acids. Trimming took 3 bases from V and 8 from J; bases not matched to a gene: 13. As every portion of the isolated RNA was reverse transcribed, the sequencing read expressed TCRB transcripts. TCRdb's copy holds only in-frame clones and misses some; the assay was immunoSEQ multiplex PCR. The data contain approximately 120,000 clones, 30% to 50% of them seen just once; the ten biggest clones take up over 0.05%.

V is TRBV30 and J is TRBJ2-3, with 8 bases identical to TRBD2. The sample consisted of stem cell memory CD4+ T cells from blood. This receptor was taken from a woman aged 18-29 years in good health. The CDR3 spells CAWSPEGGAGGTQYF. CDR3 nucleotides: TGTGCCTGGAGCCCCGAAGGAGGGGCGGGGGGTACGCAGTATTTT.